The rows below give T cell receptor beta chains drawn from one sample of a study of T cells in Graves' hyperthyroidism and ophthalmopathy. TCRdb recomputed calls from the multiplex PCR reads with MiXCR, one row per CDR3 protein. The sample holds 190,000 or so distinct CDR3 sequences, approximately 20% seen once. The sequencing input was blood. Receptor source: a man between 40 and 49 years old with Graves' hyperthyroidism. Both conserved end residues are part of each CDR3. The D gene is left open where the match is weak. Rows give clone size only sometimes, using once, few, many, or a class for an expanded clone.

j_gene	d_gene	abundance	v_gene	CDR3nt	CDR3aa
TRBJ2-3	-	many	TRBV6-2/TRBV6-3	TGTGCCAGCAGTCACCAGCCTCCGACAGATACGCAGTATTTT	CASSHQPPTDTQYF
TRBJ1-1	-	-	TRBV7-2	TGTGCCAGCAGCTTGGTCGGGACTCAGAACACTGAAGCTTTCTTT	CASSLVGTQNTEAFF
TRBJ1-2	-	many	TRBV2	TGTGCCACAATCTCCGGTCAGGGCGGCTACACCTTC	CATISGQGGYTF
TRBJ2-2	TRBD2	-	TRBV7-2	TGTGCCAGCAGCTTACCGAGGGGGAAGCGGGGGGGCCCCGCCGGGGAGCTGTTTTTT	CASSLPRGKRGGPAGELFF
TRBJ1-6	-	-	TRBV19	TGTGCCAGTAGTACATTCGGCGGGGTGAATTCACCCCTCCACTTT	CASSTFGGVNSPLHF
TRBJ1-6	-	many	TRBV15	TGTGCCACCAGCAGCGGTCTGAGCAGTTCACCCCTCCACTTT	CATSSGLSSSPLHF
TRBJ1-3	-	many	TRBV5-1	TGCGCCAGCAGCTTGGCCGGTTTGGGAAACACCATATATTTT	CASSLAGLGNTIYF
TRBJ1-2	TRBD1	-	TRBV28	TGTGCCAGCAGCCGACAGGGGCACTATGGCTACACCTTC	CASSRQGHYGYTF
TRBJ2-3	-	-	TRBV4-2	TGTGCCAGCACCCAAAAGGAGGGGGGGCCTGATACGCAGTATTTT	CASTQKEGGPDTQYF
TRBJ1-2	-	few	TRBV27	TGTGCCAGCAGTCCCACAGTGGGGGCTTTCTATGGCTACACCTTC	CASSPTVGAFYGYTF
TRBJ1-2	-	few	TRBV24-1	TGTGCCACCAGTGATTACCGAGGGGATGGCTACACCTTC	CATSDYRGDGYTF
TRBJ1-2	-	-	TRBV9	TGTGCCAGCAGCGGCCGACAAAACTATGGCTACACCTTC	CASSGRQNYGYTF
TRBJ2-5	-	many	TRBV7-3	TGTGCCAGCAGCGCGAGCGGGTTTGGTATCGAGACCCAGTACTTC	CASSASGFGIETQYF
TRBJ2-5	TRBD1	many	TRBV7-8	TGTGCCAGCAGCCCAATAGCCGGGACAGAAGGCCAAGAGACCCAGTACTTC	CASSPIAGTEGQETQYF
TRBJ2-7	-	many	TRBV7-2	TGTGCCAGCAGCTTAGGGGGTCAGAGCTACGAGCAGTACTTC	CASSLGGQSYEQYF
TRBJ2-2	-	many	TRBV11-2	TGTGCCAGCAGCTTAGATTACAGGGACGGGGAGCTGTTTTTT	CASSLDYRDGELFF
TRBJ2-6	TRBD1	-	TRBV19	TGTGCCAGTAGTATGGGACAGGGAAACCGATTCAACGTCCTGACTTTC	CASSMGQGNRFNVLTF
TRBJ2-1	TRBD1	-	TRBV9	TGTGCCAGCAGCCGAAGACAGGGGAGCTACAATGAGCAGTTCTTC	CASSRRQGSYNEQFF
TRBJ2-1	-	few	TRBV5-1	TGCGCCAGCAGCCTTCGGGTAGCGGAGAGCTCCTACAATGAGCAGTTCTTC	CASSLRVAESSYNEQFF
TRBJ2-7	TRBD1	-	TRBV5-4	TGTGCCAGCAGCGACGGGACAGGTGATATGGAGCAGTACTTC	CASSDGTGDMEQYF
TRBJ2-5	TRBD2	-	TRBV6-5	TGTGCCAGCAAGACTAGCGGAGGTTACGTGGGAGAGACCCAGTACTTC	CASKTSGGYVGETQYF
TRBJ1-2	TRBD1	many	TRBV12-3/TRBV12-4	TGTGCCAGCAGTTTGGGACAGAGCTATGGCTACACCTTC	CASSLGQSYGYTF
TRBJ2-2	TRBD2	-	TRBV7-2	TGTGCCAGCAGTTTTAGCGGGCGGATGTTACGGACCGGGGAGCTGTTTTTT	CASSFSGRMLRTGELFF
TRBJ1-4	TRBD1	many	TRBV4-3	TGCGCCAGCAGCCCCGGGACAGGCAATGAAAAACTGTTTTTT	CASSPGTGNEKLFF
TRBJ1-1	-	many	TRBV28	TGTGCCAGCAGTTTATTGGGGAACACTGAAGCTTTCTTT	CASSLLGNTEAFF
TRBJ2-7	-	many	TRBV5-1	TGCGCCAGCAGCTTGAAAAGTCCTTACGAGCAGTACTTC	CASSLKSPYEQYF
TRBJ1-1	-	many	TRBV20-1	TGCAGTGCTAGAGATAATTTAGGCAGGGCGAACACTGAAGCTTTCTTT	CSARDNLGRANTEAFF
TRBJ1-2	-	many	TRBV18	TGTGCCAGCCTAAGCGCCGGTGACGGCGGCTACACCTTC	CASLSAGDGGYTF
TRBJ2-2	-	-	TRBV5-1	TGCGCCAGCAGCTTGGTAACAGGCACCGGGGAGCTGTTTTTT	CASSLVTGTGELFF
TRBJ1-2	-	many	TRBV5-1	TGCGCCAGCAGCTTGGAAGTACAGGATGGCTACACCTTC	CASSLEVQDGYTF
TRBJ2-5	-	few	TRBV5-8	TGTGCCAGCAGCAACTTTCCGGAGACCCAGTACTTC	CASSNFPETQYF
TRBJ2-7	TRBD1	many	TRBV20-1	TGCAGTGTATCACAGGGGGCTTTCCACGAGCAGTACTTC	CSVSQGAFHEQYF
TRBJ1-5	-	few	TRBV18	TGTGCCAGCTCACCAGCCCCCGGATTCCGTAGCAATCAGCCCCAGCATTTT	CASSPAPGFRSNQPQHF
TRBJ2-1	TRBD2	-	TRBV5-6	TGTGCCAGCAGCTTGTTGCCAGCGGGGCCCCTGGATGAGCAGTTCTTC	CASSLLPAGPLDEQFF
TRBJ2-7	-	few	TRBV4-1	TGCGCCAGCAGCCAAGATTCGGGCCGAGCCTACGAGCAGTACTTC	CASSQDSGRAYEQYF
TRBJ2-3	-	many	TRBV3-1	TGTGCCAGCAGGGGGAACCGAGATATCGTAGCAGATACGCAGTATTTT	CASRGNRDIVADTQYF
TRBJ1-2	-	many	TRBV7-3	TGTGCCAGCAGCTTAGAGAGGACAGCTGGCTACACCTTC	CASSLERTAGYTF
TRBJ2-7	TRBD1	many	TRBV5-1	TGCGCCAGCAGCTTGAGGGACAGGGTAGGCGAGCAGTACTTC	CASSLRDRVGEQYF
TRBJ1-2	TRBD1	once	TRBV7-8	TGTGCCAGCAGCTCTGGACAGGGATCCCCTGGTGGCTACACCTTC	CASSSGQGSPGGYTF
TRBJ2-3	TRBD2	-	TRBV6-4	TGTGCCAGCAGTGACTCGAGGACGGTGACTAGCGGCACAGATACGCAGTATTTT	CASSDSRTVTSGTDTQYF
TRBJ2-3	TRBD2	-	TRBV9	TGTGCCAGCAGCGTAGCTTCGACTAGCGGGGGTCGCACAGATACGCAGTATTTT	CASSVASTSGGRTDTQYF
TRBJ1-4	-	many	TRBV15	TGTGCCACCAGCAGAGACAGTGAAAATGAAAAACTGTTTTTT	CATSRDSENEKLFF
TRBJ1-2	-	many	TRBV20-1	TGCAGTGCTAGAGACAGTGGCTACACCTTC	CSARDSGYTF
TRBJ2-1	-	many	TRBV12-3/TRBV12-4	TGTGCCAGCAGAGCTACCCAGGGCAGCGGAGATTACAATGAGCAGTTCTTC	CASRATQGSGDYNEQFF
TRBJ2-5	TRBD1	few	TRBV5-6	TGTGCCAGCAGCTTGGGCAGGGGGCTGCAAGAGACCCAGTACTTC	CASSLGRGLQETQYF
TRBJ1-5	-	-	TRBV7-2	TGTGCCAGCAGCCCGTTAGGGGAGGTTTGGAGCAATCAGCCCCAGCATTTT	CASSPLGEVWSNQPQHF
TRBJ1-5	-	few	TRBV19	TGTGCCAGTAGTATTCTGGGCAGCTCCCATCAGCCCCAGCATTTT	CASSILGSSHQPQHF
TRBJ2-2	-	-	TRBV6-2/TRBV6-3	TGTGCCAGCAGACCCGGGGGATCGAACACCGGGGAGCTGTTTTTT	CASRPGGSNTGELFF
TRBJ1-2	-	many	TRBV12-3/TRBV12-4	TGTGCCAGCAGTTTAGAACGACAACGACACTATGGCTACACCTTC	CASSLERQRHYGYTF
TRBJ2-7	TRBD2	many	TRBV5-5	TGTGCCAGCAGCCAATGGGACGCGGGACTAGCGGGCTACGAGCAGTACTTC	CASSQWDAGLAGYEQYF